The clone carrying this T cell receptor beta chain came up once. Its antigen is currently unknown. This record comes from a study of radiotherapy plus CTLA-4 blockade in lung cancer. Study at large: Among patients, over 15% showed objective responses, and approximately 30% had disease control.

Method: immunoSEQ multiplex PCR; TCRdb's copy keeps in-frame clones and lacks some. The sample carries 70,000 to 90,000 clones, roughly 78% recorded once. Study observations and caveats: Per reports, early blood T cell clone dynamics, plus interferon-beta, forecast response most strongly. Radiotherapy was combined with ipilimumab, and tumor-derived TCR clones then expanded in blood.

Ipilimumab CTLA-4 blockade and focal radiation were given to patients with chemo-refractory metastatic non-small-cell lung cancer. The receptor was derived from a human donor with non-small cell lung cancer who had a complete response to radiotherapy plus ipilimumab. The starting material was peripheral blood, obtained from a patient treated with radiotherapy plus ipilimumab.

The CDR3 DNA reads as TGTGCCAGCAGCGTAGACCACCAGGGGGGGACCCCCCTCCACTTT. Its protein is CASSVDHQGGTPLHF. J is TRBJ1-6 and V is TRBV9; TRBD1 matches at 7 bases. Germline trimming cut 0 bases from V and 13 bases from J; bases unmatched to any gene: 10. Per the germline V gene, CDR1 is SGDLS and CDR2 is YYNGEE. This CDR3 has 15 amino acids.